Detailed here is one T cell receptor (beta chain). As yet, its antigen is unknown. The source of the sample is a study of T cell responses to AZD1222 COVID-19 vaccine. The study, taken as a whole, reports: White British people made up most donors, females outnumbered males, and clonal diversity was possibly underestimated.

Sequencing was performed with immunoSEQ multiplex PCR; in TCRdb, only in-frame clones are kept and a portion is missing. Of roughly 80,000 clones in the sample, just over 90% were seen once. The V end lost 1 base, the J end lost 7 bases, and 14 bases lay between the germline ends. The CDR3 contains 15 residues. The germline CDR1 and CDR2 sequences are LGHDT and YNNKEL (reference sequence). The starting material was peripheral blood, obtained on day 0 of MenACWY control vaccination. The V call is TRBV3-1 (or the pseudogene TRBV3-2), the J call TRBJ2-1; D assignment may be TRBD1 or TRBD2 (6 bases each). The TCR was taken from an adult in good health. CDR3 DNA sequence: TGTGCCAGCAGCCAAGTATGGGGGGCCGGGAATGAGCAGTTCTTC. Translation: CASSQVWGAGNEQFF.